This T cell receptor beta chain was profiled in a study of a mutant IDH1 vaccine in newly diagnosed glioma. Overall study: Earlier treatment was radiotherapy, temozolomide, or both, with most getting both.

Concerning this clone: Its antigen is not known.

The ends lost 5 bases at V and 2 bases at J; junction bases unmatched: 10. The germline V gene has CDR1 PRHDT and CDR2 FYEKMQ (reference sequence). CDR3 length equals 17 residues. The time point was: week 47, end of study. A single vaccine dose contained 300 ug of mutant IDH1 20-mer peptide, and topical imiquimod was used with it. The data were produced by immunoSEQ multiplex PCR, yet TCRdb's version contains in-frame clones alone and is incomplete. The sample comprises approximately 50,000 clones, about three quarters of which are singletons, and around 4.7% rests with the top ten. The source was PBMCs, collected from a glioma patient whose treatment included an IDH1 peptide vaccine. The chain combines TRBV13 with TRBJ2-1; 9 positions match TRBD2. The receptor was isolated from a woman in her 40s with glioma. Some clones in this sample may be carry-over from other donors' samples. CDR3 sequence: CASSTGSGGRPYNEQFF. DNA for the CDR3: TGTGCCAGCAGCACCGGTAGCGGGGGCCGTCCCTACAATGAGCAGTTCTTC. Full variable domain (outside the CDR3, taken from reference TRBV13 and TRBJ2-1): AAGVIQSPRHLIKEKRETATLKCYPIPRHDTVYWYQQGPGQDPQFLISFYEKMQSDKGSIPDRFSAQQFSDYHSELNMSSLELGDSALYFCASSTGSGGRPYNEQFFGPGTRLTVL.